This T cell receptor (beta chain) is drawn from a study of blood T cell repertoires in COVID-19. About the study: Material from acute and convalescent COVID-19 was sourced from the United States, Italy and Spain. T cells, B-cell-depleted T cells, or PBMCs supplied cDNA or gDNA.

From germline, CDR1 is SGHTA and CDR2 FQGNSA. Trimming removed 1 base from V and 1 base from J, with 11 bases in between. The CDR3 runs to 15 residues. In the source study's methods: Estimated nucleated cell counts came from reference gene primer amplification. Assay: immunoSEQ multiplex PCR; the TCRdb copy retains only in-frame clones and omits some. V and J calls and clone size are copied from that table; D and trimming were computed from the DNA. The sample holds nearly 250,000 clones, around 80% seen once. The material sequenced was peripheral blood. The chain has TRBV7-2 and TRBJ2-7; possibly TRBD1 for D (7 bases). The receptor's source is a woman of 80 years or more with acute or convalescent COVID-19. In DNA form, the CDR3 reads TGTGCCAGCAGCTTAGGGAGGGGGCGATCCTACGAGCAGTACTTC. Translating gives CASSLGRGRSYEQYF.